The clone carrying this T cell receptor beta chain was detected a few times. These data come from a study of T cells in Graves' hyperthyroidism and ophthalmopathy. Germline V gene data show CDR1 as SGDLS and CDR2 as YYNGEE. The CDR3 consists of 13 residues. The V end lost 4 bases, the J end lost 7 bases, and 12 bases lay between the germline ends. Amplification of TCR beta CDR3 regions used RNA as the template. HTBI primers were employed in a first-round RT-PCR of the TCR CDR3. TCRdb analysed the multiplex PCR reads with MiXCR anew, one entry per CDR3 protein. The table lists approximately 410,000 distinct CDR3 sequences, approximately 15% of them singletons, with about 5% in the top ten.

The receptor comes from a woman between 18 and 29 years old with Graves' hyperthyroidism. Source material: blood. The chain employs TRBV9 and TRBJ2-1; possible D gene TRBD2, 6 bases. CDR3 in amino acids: CASSFRLDNEQFF. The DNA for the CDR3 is TGTGCCAGCAGCTTTCGACTAGATAATGAGCAGTTCTTC.